This T cell receptor beta chain was captured by sequencing in a study of OX40 agonist ivuxolimab in advanced cancers. Notes on the study in general: CD4+ and CD8+ T cells in blood underwent clonal expansion by week 6 at 0.1 to 3.0 mg/kg. The average count of expanded clones was higher among CD8+ T cells than among CD4+.

The V end lost 7 bases, the J end lost 1 base, and 10 bases lay between the germline ends. Germline V gene data show CDR1 as WNHNN and CDR2 as SYGVQD (reference sequence). The CDR3 has 13 residues. Generated by immunoSEQ multiplex PCR, the TCRdb table keeps only in-frame clones and is missing some. The sample records about 19,000 clones, 90% being singletons. For this clone: As yet, its antigen is unknown.

Sampling of blood occurred at baseline, cycle 4 day 1, and cycle 7 day 1. Source: CD4+ or CD8+ T cells sorted from blood, taken in a trial of the OX40 agonist ivuxolimab. V gene TRBV10-1 combines with J gene TRBJ2-5; D is perhaps TRBD1 (6 bases). The source is an adult with an advanced solid tumor such as melanoma, head and neck, liver or kidney cancer. CDR3 DNA sequence: TGCGCCAGCATCCACAGGGCCCAAGAGACCCAGTACTTC. As protein: CASIHRAQETQYF.